This T cell receptor beta chain derives from a study of CD8 T cells in Susac syndrome. The RNA input was roughly 0.45 to 1 ug, and it was reverse transcribed with random hexamers. Amplification of TCR beta CDR3 spanned 54 Vbeta and 13 Jbeta via immunoSEQ multiplex PCR. TCRdb independently ran MiXCR on the immunoSEQ multiplex PCR reads; one entry per CDR3 protein. The sample includes more than 95,000 distinct CDR3 sequences, around 94% seen only once; the top ten take approximately 0.2%. Germline CDR1 and CDR2: MNHEY and SMNVEV (reference sequence). CDR3 length: 14 residues. Trimming shortened V by 0 bases and J by 3 bases, and 9 bases separated the two germline ends. This clonotype was observed a few times.

The source of this sequence is a human donor with Susac syndrome. Sequenced: CD8+ T cells from PBMCs. The V gene is TRBV27, the J gene TRBJ2-7; weak D call: TRBD1 (6 bases). The CDR3 loop is CASSLSTGGYEQYF. As DNA, the CDR3 is TGTGCCAGCAGTTTATCGACAGGCGGCTACGAGCAGTACTTC.